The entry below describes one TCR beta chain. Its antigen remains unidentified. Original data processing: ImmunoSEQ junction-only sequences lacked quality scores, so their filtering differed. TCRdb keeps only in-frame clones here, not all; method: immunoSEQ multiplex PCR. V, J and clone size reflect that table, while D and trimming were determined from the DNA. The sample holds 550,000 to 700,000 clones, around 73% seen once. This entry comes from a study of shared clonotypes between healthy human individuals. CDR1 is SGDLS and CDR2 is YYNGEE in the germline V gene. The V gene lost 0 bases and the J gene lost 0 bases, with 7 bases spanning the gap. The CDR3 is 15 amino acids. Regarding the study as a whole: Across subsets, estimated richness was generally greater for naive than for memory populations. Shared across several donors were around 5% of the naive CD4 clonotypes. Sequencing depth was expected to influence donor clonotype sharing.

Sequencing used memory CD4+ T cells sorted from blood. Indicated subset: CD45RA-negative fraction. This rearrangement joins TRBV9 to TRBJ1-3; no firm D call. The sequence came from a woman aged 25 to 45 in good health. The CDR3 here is CASSVDGYSGNTIYF. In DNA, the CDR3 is TGTGCCAGCAGCGTAGACGGATACTCTGGAAACACCATATATTTT.